This T cell receptor beta chain was captured in a study of regulatory T cells in long-lasting Graves disease. In germline, CDR1 is MNHEY, CDR2 SVGEGT. The CDR3 contains 18 residues. The junction had 12 bases not matched to a gene; V was cut back by 2 bases and J by 2 bases. This clonotype was found many times. Time point given: newly diagnosed GD, antithyroid drugs for less than 3 months. RNA extracted from PBMCs served as the sequencing template. EDTA tubes received approximately 8.4 milliliters of collected peripheral blood. Arm-PCR of CDR3 regions with iRepertoire HTBI primers generated TCR beta libraries. Original processing notes: Samples collectively showed 62 TRBV and roughly 15 TRBJ segments. TCRdb reprocessed the multiplex PCR reads with MiXCR, giving one entry per CDR3 protein. The V and J calls follow TCRdb's processing rather than the paper's. The table lists roughly 420,000 distinct CDR3 sequences, about 15% of them singletons, with roughly 23% in the top ten.

These data are also associated with another study on T cells in Graves' hyperthyroidism and ophthalmopathy.

The sample here was peripheral blood mononuclear cells (PBMCs), taken at new diagnosis, from a patient treated with antithyroid drugs. This clonotype was obtained from a woman aged 18 to 35 with Graves disease. The V gene is TRBV6-2 or TRBV6-3, the J gene TRBJ2-1; 7 bases agree with TRBD2. The CDR3 DNA is TGTGCCAGCAGTTACCCAACCGCAGCGGGGAACGCCTACAATGAGCAGTTCTTC. Amino acids: CASSYPTAAGNAYNEQFF.